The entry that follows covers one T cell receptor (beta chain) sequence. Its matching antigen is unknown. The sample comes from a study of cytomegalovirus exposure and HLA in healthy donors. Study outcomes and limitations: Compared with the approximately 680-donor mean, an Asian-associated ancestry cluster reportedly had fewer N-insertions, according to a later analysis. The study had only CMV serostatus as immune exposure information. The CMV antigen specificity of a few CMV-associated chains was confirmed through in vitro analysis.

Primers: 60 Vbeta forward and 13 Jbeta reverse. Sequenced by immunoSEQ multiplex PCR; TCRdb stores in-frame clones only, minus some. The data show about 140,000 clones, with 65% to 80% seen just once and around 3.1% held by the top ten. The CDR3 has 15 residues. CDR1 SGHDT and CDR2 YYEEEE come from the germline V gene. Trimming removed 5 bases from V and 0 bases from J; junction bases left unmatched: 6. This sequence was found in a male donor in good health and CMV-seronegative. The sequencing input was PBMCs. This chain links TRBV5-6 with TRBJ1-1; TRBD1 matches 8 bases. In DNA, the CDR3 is TGTGCCAGCAGTACGCTGGGACAGGTGAACACTGAAGCTTTCTTT. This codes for CASSTLGQVNTEAFF.